The 3 T cell receptor beta chains listed next were all sequenced from one sample in a study of cytomegalovirus exposure and HLA in healthy donors. The study ran its PCR with 60 Vbeta and 13 Jbeta primers. Profiling relied on immunoSEQ multiplex PCR, and the TCRdb table lists in-frame clones only, not all of them. Among tens of thousands of clones listed, around 84% were seen once. Sequenced sample: PBMCs. The source of these receptors is a woman between 18 and 29 years old in good health and CMV-seronegative.

The chain employs TRBV27 and TRBJ1-1; perhaps TRBD1 as D (6 bases). V gave up 3 bases and J gave up 5 bases, with 10 bases separating them. This CDR3 region has 13 residues. CDR1 is MNHEY and CDR2 is SMNVEV in the germline V gene (reference sequence). The CDR3 nucleotides read TGTGCCAGCAGTTTGCAGGGGTTGACTGAAGCTTTCTTT. Translating gives CASSLQGLTEAFF.

This rearrangement joins TRBV27 to TRBJ2-3; the D gene is possibly TRBD2 (7 bases). Per the germline V gene, CDR1 is MNHEY and CDR2 is SMNVEV (reference sequence). V lost 7 bases to trimming and J lost 4 bases, with 18 bases between them. The CDR3 extends over 15 amino acids. CDR3 region: CASTPTGGRADTQYF. The CDR3 nucleotides are TGTGCCAGCACCCCGACGGGGGGCAGGGCAGATACGCAGTATTTT.

V is TRBV7-2 and J is TRBJ2-7, with D possibly matching TRBD2 (6 bases). This CDR3 comprises 13 residues. The germline CDR1 and CDR2 sequences are SGHTA and FQGNSA. With 4 bases removed from V and 4 bases from J, the gap between germline ends came to 11 bases. CDR3 protein: CASSWGVGYEQYF. Written as DNA, the CDR3 is TGTGCCAGCAGCTGGGGGGTGGGGTACGAGCAGTACTTC.